A selection of T cell receptor beta chains follows, all from one sample in a study of CXCR3-negative and CXCR3-positive naive CD8 T cells. Each CDR3 protein gets one entry in TCRdb, which reprocessed the 5' RACE reads and gives no DNA. The table for this sample gives about 63,000 distinct CDR3 sequences. The sequencing sample was made of naive CXCR3+ CD8+ T cells from blood. The source is a human donor in good health. Some clones in this sample may be carry-over from other donors' samples. Each CDR3 is given with its conserved first and last residue.

14	TRBV5-1	TRBJ2-7	CASSPYGGLDEQYF
14	TRBV20-1	TRBJ2-2	CSASKGADTGELFF
16	TRBV12-5	TRBJ2-1	CASGLGESSRGNEQFF
17	TRBV9	TRBJ2-3	CASSADIAGAGTDTQYF
14	TRBV5-1	TRBJ1-2	CASSLAGSPHGYTF
14	TRBV5-1	TRBJ2-3	CASSFRAPTDTQYF
13	TRBV9	TRBJ2-7	CASSVEQGYEQYF
11	TRBV20-1	TRBJ2-1	CSARIVGEQFF
14	TRBV4-1	TRBJ2-7	CASSPRDGGVEQYF
12	TRBV6-2/TRBV6-3	TRBJ2-3	CASSLTTDTQYF
15	TRBV27	TRBJ1-1	CASSLPSQGVTEAFF
15	TRBV29-1	TRBJ2-3	CSGAGGDRRGDTQYF
21	TRBV12-3/TRBV12-4	TRBJ2-3	CASSGRGAENWSGGWLDTQYF
15	TRBV25-1	TRBJ1-1	CASSPQRTGDTEAFF
14	TRBV7-2	TRBJ1-4	CASSTGGTNEKLFF
16	TRBV5-4	TRBJ2-2	CASSRVSGTDTGELFF
13	TRBV7-2	TRBJ1-1	CASSPYAHTEAFF